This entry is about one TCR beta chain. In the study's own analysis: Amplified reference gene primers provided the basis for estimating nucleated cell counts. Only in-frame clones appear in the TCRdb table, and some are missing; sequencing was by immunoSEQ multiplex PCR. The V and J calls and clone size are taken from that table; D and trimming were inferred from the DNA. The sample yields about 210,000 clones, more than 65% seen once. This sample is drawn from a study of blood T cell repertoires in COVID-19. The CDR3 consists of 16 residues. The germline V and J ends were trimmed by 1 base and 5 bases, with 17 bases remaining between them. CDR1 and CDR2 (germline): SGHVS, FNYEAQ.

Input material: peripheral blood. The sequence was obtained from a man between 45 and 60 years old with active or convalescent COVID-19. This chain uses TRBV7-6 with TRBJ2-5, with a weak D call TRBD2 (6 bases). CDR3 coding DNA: TGTGCCAGCAGCTTAGGGGGAGCCCCGGGGGACGAGACCCAGTACTTC. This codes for CASSLGGAPGDETQYF.